The 20 T cell receptor beta chains in this list originate from one sample, sequenced in a study of cytomegalovirus exposure and HLA in healthy donors. The protocol was immunoSEQ multiplex PCR, while the TCRdb copy is restricted to in-frame clones and leaves out a portion. This table has roughly 60,000 clones, 90% to 96% appearing once. The specimen was PBMCs. The receptors shown here come from a woman younger than 30 in good health and CMV-seronegative.

This chain uses TRBV7-9 with TRBJ1-2; 7 bases line up with TRBD1. V trimming: 8 bases; J trimming: 1 base; junction bases outside the gene matches: 7. The germline V gene encodes CDR1 SEHNR and CDR2 FQNEAQ (reference sequence). The CDR3 sequence is 14 residues long. The CDR3 here is CASSQGVYNYGYTF. CDR3 sequence (DNA): TGTGCCAGCTCCCAGGGGGTTTATAACTATGGCTACACCTTC.

The V and J genes are TRBV18 and TRBJ2-3, with 7 bases that match TRBD1. V shed 4 bases and J 2 bases; nucleotides not matched to a gene: 9. Germline V CDR1 and CDR2: KGHSH, LQKENI. The CDR3 runs 16 residues. CDR3 sequence (DNA): TGTGCCAGCTCACACAACCGGGACAGCCTCACAGATACGCAGTATTTT. Protein product: CASSHNRDSLTDTQYF.

V and J are TRBV6-6 and TRBJ2-1; 9 nucleotides agree with TRBD2. The CDR3 is 14 amino acids. Trimming removed 0 bases from V and 6 bases from J; junction bases left unmatched: 0. Germline V gives CDR1 MNHNY, CDR2 SVGAGI (reference sequence). The CDR3 protein is CASSYSTSGNEQFF. The CDR3 DNA is TGTGCCAGCAGTTACTCGACTAGCGGCAATGAGCAGTTCTTC.

The rearrangement links TRBV11-3 to TRBJ2-7; D may be TRBD2 (6 bases). CDR1 is SGHNT and CDR2 is YENEEA in the germline V gene. The CDR3 loop spans 15 amino acids. V was trimmed by 3 bases and J by 1 base, leaving 13 bases between them. The CDR3 sequence is CASSLGGGGSYEQYF. Here the CDR3 DNA reads TGTGCCAGCAGCTTGGGGGGAGGTGGTTCCTACGAGCAGTACTTC.

The genes are TRBV5-6 and TRBJ2-1; D uncertain. Between the trimmed V and J ends, which lost 0 bases and 9 bases, there was a span of 7 bases. This CDR3 is built from 12 residues. Germline V lookup: CDR1 SGHDT, CDR2 YYEEEE. CDR3 DNA: TGTGCCAGCAGCTTGGCGTGGAGTGAGCAGTTCTTC. Translating gives CASSLAWSEQFF.

This chain joins TRBV4-3 and TRBJ2-2; D is perhaps TRBD2 (6 bases). This CDR3 spans 15 amino acids. Trimming left V 0 bases short and J 6 bases short, with 11 bases between. The germline V gene has CDR1 LGHNA and CDR2 YSLEER. The CDR3 nucleotides are TGCGCCAGCAGCCAAGATGGGCGGGGTCCCGGGGAGCTGTTTTTT. Translation gives CASSQDGRGPGELFF.

V gene TRBV28 combines with J gene TRBJ2-3, with D possibly TRBD2 on 6 matching bases. Trimming pared 4 bases from V and 0 bases from J, leaving 20 bases between. The CDR3 contains 18 residues. The germline V gene encodes CDR1 MDHEN and CDR2 SYDVKM. The CDR3 sequence is CASSWVFGSGSSTDTQYF. In DNA, the CDR3 is TGTGCCAGCAGTTGGGTCTTCGGGAGCGGTTCTAGCACAGATACGCAGTATTTT. The whole variable domain, filled in from reference TRBV28 and TRBJ2-3, reads DVKVTQSSRYLVKRTGEKVFLECVQDMDHENMFWYRQDPGLGLRLIYFSYDVKMKEKGDIPEGYSVSREKKERFSLILESASTNQTSMYLCASSWVFGSGSSTDTQYFGPGTRLTVL.

The V call is TRBV20-1, the J call TRBJ2-7; perhaps TRBD2 as D (6 bases). CDR1 DFQATT and CDR2 SNEGSKA come from the germline V gene (reference sequence). The CDR3 contains 10 residues. The CDR3 bases are TGCACCGCCGGGGGCTACGAGCAGTACTTC. Encoded protein: CTAGGYEQYF.

V is TRBV19 and J is TRBJ2-6; the D is unclear. The CDR3 has 17 residues. V lost 5 bases to trimming and J lost 0 bases, with 14 bases between them. CDR1 LNHDA and CDR2 SQIVND come from the germline V gene (reference sequence). The CDR3 bases are TGTGCCAGTAGTCCGTCCCCCCTTAGCTCTGGGGCCAACGTCCTGACTTTC. Amino acid sequence: CASSPSPLSSGANVLTF. Supplemented by reference TRBV19 and TRBJ2-6, the full variable domain reads DGGITQSPKYLFRKEGQNVTLSCEQNLNHDAMYWYRQDPGQGLRLIYYSQIVNDFQKGDIAEGYSVSREKKESFPLTVTSAQKNPTAFYLCASSPSPLSSGANVLTFGAGSRLTVL.

This chain joins TRBV28 and TRBJ1-5; the D gene is possibly TRBD1 (6 bases). This CDR3 contains 15 residues. V lost 6 bases and J 1 base, leaving 13 bases between the germline ends. From germline, CDR1 is MDHEN and CDR2 SYDVKM. CDR3 sequence: CASRQGGGSNQPQHF. The CDR3 nucleotides read TGTGCCAGCAGGCAAGGGGGGGGGAGCAATCAGCCCCAGCATTTT.

The chain carries TRBV28 and TRBJ2-3; a weak D match, TRBD2 (7 bases). This CDR3 is 15 amino acids long. Germline V gene sequence: CDR1 MDHEN, CDR2 SYDVKM. Trimming cost V 6 bases and J 2 bases, with 15 bases left between them. Written as DNA, the CDR3 is TGTGCCAGCAGGGGGGGGCCCTGGGCCACAGATACGCAGTATTTT. It is translated as CASRGGPWATDTQYF.

The gene calls are TRBV21-1 and TRBJ2-1; the table names TRBD2, a call not compared with the DNA. TRBV21-1 is noted as a pseudogene. The CDR3 consists of 16 residues. CDR3 nucleotides: TGTGCCAGCAGCCCCCCCGGGGGGATCAACGACAATGAGCAGTTCTTC. It yields the protein CASSPPGGINDNEQFF.

This clone was picked up one time. This chain links TRBV18 with TRBJ2-2; D is possibly TRBD2 (6 bases). The V and J ends lost 3 bases and 4 bases respectively, with 9 bases between them. The CDR3 is 14 residues long. From germline, CDR1 is KGHSH and CDR2 LQKENI. The CDR3 protein is CASSPDGGTGELFF. CDR3 in DNA: TGTGCCAGCTCACCCGACGGGGGCACCGGGGAGCTGTTTTTT.

The V gene is TRBV28, the J gene TRBJ1-5, with D maybe TRBD1 (5 bases). Germline values: CDR1 MDHEN, CDR2 SYDVKM. The CDR3 runs 16 residues. Trimming removed 3 bases at V and 2 bases at J, with 14 bases between. CDR3 in DNA: TGTGCCAGCAGTTTCGGGGCGGGGGGTGGCAATCAGCCCCAGCATTTT. This gives the protein CASSFGAGGGNQPQHF. The full variable domain, rest sourced from reference TRBV28 and TRBJ1-5, is DVKVTQSSRYLVKRTGEKVFLECVQDMDHENMFWYRQDPGLGLRLIYFSYDVKMKEKGDIPEGYSVSREKKERFSLILESASTNQTSMYLCASSFGAGGGNQPQHFGDGTRLSIL.

V gene TRBV27 combines with J gene TRBJ2-1, with D possibly TRBD2 on 5 matching bases. The CDR3 is 20 amino acids. Germline V gene data show CDR1 as MNHEY and CDR2 as SMNVEV (reference sequence). Between the trimmed V and J ends, which lost 0 bases and 6 bases, there was a span of 27 bases. The DNA of the CDR3 is TGTGCCAGCAGTTTATCTGGATTTCTATCCCGAGCGGCCATGGGCAATGAGCAGTTCTTC. Translating it yields CASSLSGFLSRAAMGNEQFF.

The CDR3 here is CASDWGGGANVLTF. CDR3 nucleotide sequence: TGTGCCAGCGACTGGGGGGGTGGGGCCAACGTCCTGACTTTC. V gene TRBV28 combines with J gene TRBJ2-6; 7 bases fit TRBD2. CDR1 is MDHEN, CDR2 SYDVKM, per germline. There are 14 residues in the CDR3. Trimming removed 8 bases from V and 3 bases from J; junction bases left unmatched: 4.

The rearrangement joins TRBV7-2 to TRBJ1-1; 7 bases are a match to TRBD1. With V trimmed by 6 bases and J by 1 base, 2 bases remained unmatched. Germline V lookup: CDR1 SGHTA, CDR2 FQGNSA. The CDR3 spans 13 residues. CDR3 region: CASRGQPNTEAFF. CDR3 DNA sequence: TGTGCCAGCAGGGGACAGCCGAACACTGAAGCTTTCTTT. The whole variable domain, remainder taken from reference TRBV7-2 and TRBJ1-1, is GAGVSQSPSNKVTEKGKDVELRCDPISGHTALYWYRQSLGQGLEFLIYFQGNSAPDKSGLPSDRFSAERTGGSVSTLTIQRTQQEDSAVYLCASRGQPNTEAFFGQGTRLTVV.

V usage is TRBV28 and J usage is TRBJ1-3; 7 bases map to TRBD1. CDR3 size: 15 residues. Unmatched junction bases numbered 9, after V lost 10 bases and J lost 0 bases. CDR1 is MDHEN, CDR2 SYDVKM, per germline. The CDR3 region is CATRTGSSSGNTIYF. The CDR3 DNA reads TGTGCCACACGGACAGGATCTAGCTCTGGAAACACCATATATTTT.

About this clone itself: One end of the junction does not line up with germline, which may come from a read error. The chain recombines TRBV6-5 with TRBJ2-7; 7 bases agree with TRBD1. This CDR3 has 12 residues. CDR1 is MNHEY, CDR2 SVGAGI, per germline. The CDR3 DNA reads as TGCACCACCCGGGACAGAACCTACGAGCAGTACTTC. Protein sequence: CTTRDRTYEQYF.

The chain has TRBV18 and TRBJ1-2; TRBD1 aligns across 7 bases. With V trimmed by 3 bases and J by 6 bases, 7 bases remained unmatched. In germline, CDR1 is KGHSH, CDR2 LQKENI. The CDR3 sequence is 14 residues long. The chain's CDR3 is CASSPYRTGDGYTF. The CDR3 DNA reads TGTGCCAGCTCACCTTACAGAACAGGGGATGGCTACACCTTC.